The TCR beta chain under discussion was sequenced for a study of blood T cell repertoires in COVID-19. The CDR3 is 14 amino acids. CDR1 and CDR2 (germline): LNHDA, SQIVND (reference sequence). The germline V and J ends were trimmed by 2 bases and 0 bases, with 8 bases remaining between them. Only in-frame clones appear in the TCRdb table, and some are missing; sequencing was by immunoSEQ multiplex PCR. The table includes tens of thousands of clones, 80% detected once. The source material was peripheral blood. This receptor was taken from a woman in her seventies with acute or convalescent COVID-19. V gene TRBV19 combines with J gene TRBJ2-7; D uncertain. For the CDR3, the DNA is TGTGCCAGTAGTATAACGGTAAACTCCTACGAGCAGTACTTC. Translation gives CASSITVNSYEQYF. Drawing the rest from reference TRBV19 and TRBJ2-7, the complete variable domain is DGGITQSPKYLFRKEGQNVTLSCEQNLNHDAMYWYRQDPGQGLRLIYYSQIVNDFQKGDIAEGYSVSREKKESFPLTVTSAQKNPTAFYLCASSITVNSYEQYFGPGTRLTVT.